The table lists the clone carrying this TCR beta chain with a few counts. Its cognate antigen is unknown. This sample was included in a study of response to subunit inactivated influenza vaccine. Overall study results and limits: The authors put forward the suggestion that each seasonal influenza vaccination may bring in only a limited number of new T cells.

MiXCR, run by TCRdb on the RT-PCR reads, gives a single entry per CDR3 protein. The sample lists roughly 760,000 distinct CDR3 sequences, 21% occurring once. The ends lost 4 bases at V and 5 bases at J; junction bases unmatched: 3. The CDR3 loop spans 13 amino acids. Germline values: CDR1 SGHRS, CDR2 YFSETQ. The chain recombines TRBV5-1 with TRBJ2-3; 8 bases agree with TRBD1. The sequencing here drew on PBMCs from blood, taken approximately 5 days after vaccination. The TCR originated in a man aged 50-60 years who received an inactivated influenza vaccine. The CDR3 nucleotides read TGCGCCAGCAGCACGACAGGGGAAGATACGCAGTATTTT. Amino acids: CASSTTGEDTQYF. The variable domain in full, with the rest retrieved from reference TRBV5-1 and TRBJ2-3, is KAGVTQTPRYLIKTRGQQVTLSCSPISGHRSVSWYQQTPGQGLQFLFEYFSETQRNKGNFPGRFSGRQFSNSRSEMNVSTLELGDSALYLCASSTTGEDTQYFGPGTRLTVL.